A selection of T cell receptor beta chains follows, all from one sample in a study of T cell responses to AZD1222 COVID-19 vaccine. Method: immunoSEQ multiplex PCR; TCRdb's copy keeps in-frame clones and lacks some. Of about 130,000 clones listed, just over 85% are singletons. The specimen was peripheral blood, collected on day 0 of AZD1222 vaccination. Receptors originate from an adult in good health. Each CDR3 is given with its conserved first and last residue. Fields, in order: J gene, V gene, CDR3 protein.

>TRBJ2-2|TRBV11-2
CASSPNTLGTGELFF
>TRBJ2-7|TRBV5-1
CASSFLAGGPYEQYF
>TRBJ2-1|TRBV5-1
CARPKGVLYNEQFF
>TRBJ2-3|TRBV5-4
CASSPDGGPSTDTQYF
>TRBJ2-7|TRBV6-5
CASSPRGQSYEQYF
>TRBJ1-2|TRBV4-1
CASSQAPTGRDYGYTF
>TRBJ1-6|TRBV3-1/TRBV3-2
CASSLGAPSGSYNSPLHF
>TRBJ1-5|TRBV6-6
CASSYQEGVPQHF
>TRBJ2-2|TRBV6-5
CASSYIAGGSNLKLFF
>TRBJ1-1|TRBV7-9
CASSFKLEQGAFF
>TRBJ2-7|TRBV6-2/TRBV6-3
CASSYLLEKQYF
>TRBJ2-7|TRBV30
CAWKRERQVSYEQYF
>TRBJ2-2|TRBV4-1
CASSQEGTNTGELFF
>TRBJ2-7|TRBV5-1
CASSLPTVYEQYF
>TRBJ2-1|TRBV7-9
CASSSGQGAFYNEQFF
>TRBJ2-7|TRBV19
CASSPRFRQGKRNEQYF
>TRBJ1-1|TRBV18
CASSPPFRGSAFF
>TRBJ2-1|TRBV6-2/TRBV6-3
CASSYPGLRAGASYNEQFF
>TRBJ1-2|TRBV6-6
CASSYEGSNYGYTF
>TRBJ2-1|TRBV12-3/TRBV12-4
CASSDRGLTFF
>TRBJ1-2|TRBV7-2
CASSLAPAGAEVGYTF
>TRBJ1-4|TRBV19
CASRHDRFNEKLFF
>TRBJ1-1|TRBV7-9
CASSRPTGATEAFF
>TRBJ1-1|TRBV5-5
CASSPRDRGWTEAFF
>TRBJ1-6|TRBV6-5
CASRQTGGNSPLHF
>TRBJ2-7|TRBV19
CASSIGGSSYEQYF
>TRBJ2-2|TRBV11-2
CASSLAGGRSGELFF
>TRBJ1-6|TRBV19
CASSIGSAYSPLHF
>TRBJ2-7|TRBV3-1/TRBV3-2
CASSIRGGSGYEQYF
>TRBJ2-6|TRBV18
CASSPLAPSGANVLTF
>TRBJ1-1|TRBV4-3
CASSQGLGGTEAFF
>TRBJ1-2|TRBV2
CASSSDRDYGYTF
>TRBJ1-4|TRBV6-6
CASKIGQGTGNEKLFF
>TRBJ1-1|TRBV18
CASSPLFWGGGDTEAFF
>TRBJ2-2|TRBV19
CASTQGGSGTGELFF
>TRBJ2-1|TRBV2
CASSYHGGQAFYNEQFF
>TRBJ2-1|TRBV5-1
CASSASVDNEQFF
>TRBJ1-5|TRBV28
CASSGPAGVPYQPQHF
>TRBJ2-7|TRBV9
CASSEVPSYEQYF
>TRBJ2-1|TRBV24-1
CATSDPGTGIYNEQFF
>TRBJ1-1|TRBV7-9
CASSFTVNTEAFF
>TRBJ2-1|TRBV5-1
CASRPGGIRLFF
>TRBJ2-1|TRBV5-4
CASSTLAGGSYNEQFF
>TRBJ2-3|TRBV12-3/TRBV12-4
CASSFSADTQYF
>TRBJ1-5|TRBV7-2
CASSTRTHQPQHF
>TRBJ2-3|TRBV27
CASTAAMGLDTQYF
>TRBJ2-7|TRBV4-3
CASSQEWGTTYEQYF
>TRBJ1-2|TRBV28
CASSSWTVGYTF